These 2 T cell receptor beta chains were sequenced from one sample in a study of cytomegalovirus exposure and HLA in healthy donors. The PCR used 60 Vbeta and 13 Jbeta primers. Clones were sequenced by immunoSEQ multiplex PCR, and TCRdb holds only the in-frame ones, with some missing. The sample consists of 95,000 to 150,000 clones, less than 85% of them appearing once. The sequenced sample was PBMCs. The source is a man younger than 40 in good health and CMV-seropositive.

V gene TRBV6-1 combines with J gene TRBJ2-6, with no clear D. Germline loops: CDR1 MNHNS, CDR2 SASEGT. The CDR3 spans 15 residues. V was trimmed by 2 bases and J by 2 bases, leaving 7 bases between them. CDR3 in amino acids: CASSELATGANVLTF. The CDR3 region has the DNA TGTGCCAGCAGTGAATTGGCAACTGGGGCCAACGTCCTGACTTTC.

The CDR3 DNA follows: TGCGCCAGCAGCCACATTTTTAGCGAGCAGTACTTC. Protein sequence: CASSHIFSEQYF. The rearrangement links TRBV4-1 to TRBJ2-7; D uncertain. Per the germline V gene, CDR1 is MGHRA and CDR2 is YSYEKL. This CDR3 is 12 amino acids long. V was trimmed by 3 bases and J by 6 bases, leaving 9 bases between them.